This T cell receptor (beta chain) was sequenced during a study of radiotherapy plus CTLA-4 blockade in lung cancer. The J segment lost 5 bases and the V segment lost 5 bases, leaving 6 bases of the junction unmatched. The CDR3 has 15 amino acids. In germline, CDR1 is LNHDA, CDR2 SQIVND (reference sequence). Sequencing used immunoSEQ multiplex PCR; TCRdb keeps in-frame clones, though not all of them. The repertoire holds roughly 62,000 clones, with roughly four fifths as singletons. The chain uses TRBV19 and TRBJ2-5; 12 nucleotides line up with TRBD2. The TCR originated in a human donor with non-small cell lung cancer who had a complete response to radiotherapy plus ipilimumab. Sequences were derived from peripheral blood, sampled from a patient treated with radiotherapy plus ipilimumab. CDR3 sequence (DNA): TGTGCCAGTAGTGTACTAGCGGGAGGTATGGAGACCCAGTACTTC. It is translated as CASSVLAGGMETQYF.